Given below is one TCR beta chain in context. This sample was included in a study of control samples from healthy donors and cancer patients. Using immunoSEQ multiplex PCR, the repertoire was profiled, and TCRdb retains in-frame clones only, with some absent. The data include about 210,000 clones; the top ten clones carry around 2%. The CDR3 contains 13 residues. Germline assignment: CDR1 MNHEY and CDR2 SVGAGI. V gave up 9 bases and J gave up 5 bases, with 16 bases separating them. This receptor was taken from a woman in her 30s in good health. What was sequenced was blood. This sequence joins TRBV6-5 and TRBJ1-1, with D possibly matching TRBD1 (5 bases). CDR3 nucleotide sequence: TGTGCCAGTTTCCTGGGGGTAGGGACTGAAGCTTTCTTT. As protein: CASFLGVGTEAFF.